The 27 T cell receptor beta chains given below trace back to one sample, sequenced in a study of tumor-infiltrating lymphocytes in localized non-small cell lung cancer. Data came from immunoSEQ multiplex PCR; TCRdb stores just in-frame clones and leaves some out. Of over 14,000 clones listed, roughly four fifths are singletons. Sequenced material: lung tumor tissue. The receptors were gathered from a human donor with non-small cell lung cancer.

V is TRBV2 and J is TRBJ2-7; D is unclear. V shed 6 bases and J shed 0 bases, with 9 bases lying between them. The V gene's germline CDR1 is SNHLY and CDR2 FYNNEI. This CDR3 has 13 residues. DNA of the CDR3: TGTGCCAGCAGCCTGCGTAGCTCCTACGAGCAGTACTTC. Translated, it gives CASSLRSSYEQYF.

On this clone: Since the CDR3 does not end with the conserved phenylalanine or tryptophan, this likely comes from a read error. The DNA is left out, because the CDR3 cannot be placed on it with certainty; the CDR3 is given as TCRdb lists it. The chain links TRBV5-1 to TRBJ1-2. Germline V gives CDR1 SGHRS, CDR2 YFSETQ. Termini included, the CDR3 measures 13 amino acids. CDR3 amino acids: CASSLAVGSVPTL.

This sequence joins TRBV28 and TRBJ1-1, with D maybe TRBD1 (6 bases). The V end lost 3 bases, the J end lost 0 bases, and 11 bases lay between the germline ends. CDR3 size: 15 residues. CDR1 is MDHEN, CDR2 SYDVKM, per germline. CDR3 nucleotide sequence: TGTGCCAGCAGTTTGGGGGGCGACCTGAACACTGAAGCTTTCTTT. Translated, it gives CASSLGGDLNTEAFF.

The J gene is TRBJ1-6, the V gene TRBV5-4; no firm D call. CDR1 is SGHNT and CDR2 is YYREEE in the germline V gene (reference sequence). Trimming left V 3 bases short and J 13 bases short, with 20 bases between. The CDR3 consists of 15 residues. CDR3 amino acids: CASSSLVGVLTPLHF. The CDR3 DNA reads as TGTGCCAGCAGCTCACTCGTCGGCGTTTTAACGCCCCTCCACTTT.

The chain employs TRBV18 and TRBJ1-3; D is undetermined. The CDR3 extends over 15 amino acids. V was clipped by 0 bases and J by 0 bases, with 6 bases between them. Per the germline V gene, CDR1 is KGHSH and CDR2 is LQKENI. CDR3 in amino acids: CASSPPEFSGNTIYF. As DNA, the CDR3 is TGTGCCAGCTCACCACCGGAGTTCTCTGGAAACACCATATATTTT. Drawing the rest from reference TRBV18 and TRBJ1-3, the complete variable domain is NAGVMQNPRHLVRRRGQEARLRCSPMKGHSHVYWYRQLPEEGLKFMVYLQKENIIDESGMPKERFSAEFPKEGPSILRIQQVVRGDSAAYFCASSPPEFSGNTIYFGEGSWLTVV.

The chain employs TRBV11-2 and TRBJ1-6, with D possibly TRBD1 on 6 matching bases. The CDR3 is made up of 16 amino acids. The V end lost 3 bases, the J end lost 9 bases, and 18 bases lay between the germline ends. CDR1 and CDR2 (germline): SGHAT, FQNNGV. CDR3: CASSFLRTAGGSPLHF. CDR3 in DNA: TGTGCCAGCAGCTTCTTGCGGACAGCGGGGGGTTCACCCCTCCACTTT.

The rearrangement links TRBV19 to TRBJ2-1; unclear D gene. The germline V gene encodes CDR1 LNHDA and CDR2 SQIVND (reference sequence). The germline V and J ends were trimmed by 5 bases and 15 bases, with 20 bases remaining between them. This CDR3 has 13 residues. The CDR3 nucleotides read TGTGCCAGTAGTTTGGCCACCCTGAGAGACCGGTTCTTC. This gives the protein CASSLATLRDRFF.

The chain is built from TRBV9 and TRBJ2-2, with D possibly matching TRBD1 (6 bases). Trimming took 3 bases from V and 2 from J, leaving 14 bases between them. Germline V gene sequence: CDR1 SGDLS, CDR2 YYNGEE. There are 16 residues in the CDR3. The CDR3 here is CASSEPTGPNTGELFF. In DNA, the CDR3 is TGTGCCAGCAGCGAACCTACAGGGCCCAACACCGGGGAGCTGTTTTTT. The full variable domain, its missing parts supplied by reference TRBV9 and TRBJ2-2, is DSGVTQTPKHLITATGQRVTLRCSPRSGDLSVYWYQQSLDQGLQFLIQYYNGEERAKGNILERFSAQQFPDLHSELNLSSLELGDSALYFCASSEPTGPNTGELFFGEGSRLTVL.

Concerning this clone: The same CDR3 arises from other DNA sequences in this sample as well. The rearrangement uses TRBV30 and TRBJ1-3; 7 bases are shared with TRBD1. CDR3 length: 14 residues. CDR1 GTSNPN and CDR2 SVGIG come from the germline V gene (reference sequence). V dropped 0 bases and J dropped 4; count of bases not matched to a gene: 3. The CDR3 loop reads CAWSVQGGGNTIYF. DNA of the CDR3: TGTGCCTGGAGTGTCCAGGGGGGCGGAAACACCATATATTTT.

The chain is built from TRBV6-5 and TRBJ2-7; 8 nucleotides align to TRBD1. The CDR3 covers 14 residues. The V segment lost 4 bases and the J segment 5 bases; nucleotides outside the gene matches: 7. In germline, CDR1 is MNHEY, CDR2 SVGAGI. CDR3 nucleotides: TGTGCCAGCAGTTTCTACAGGGGGGACAACGAGCAGTACTTC. Encoded protein: CASSFYRGDNEQYF.

The chain combines TRBV27 with TRBJ2-2; D might be TRBD1 (6 bases). The CDR3 runs 14 residues. Looked up from germline, CDR1 is MNHEY and CDR2 is SMNVEV (reference sequence). V lost 2 bases and J 7 bases, leaving 11 bases between the germline ends. Here the CDR3 DNA reads TGTGCCAGCAGTTTACGGACAGACCTCGGGGAGCTGTTTTTT. Its protein product is CASSLRTDLGELFF.

The chain joins TRBV28 to TRBJ2-7; 12 bases map to TRBD2. The V segment lost 1 base and the J segment 1 base; nucleotides outside the gene matches: 8. Germline loops: CDR1 MDHEN, CDR2 SYDVKM. There are 18 residues in the CDR3. CDR3 nucleotide sequence: TGTGCCAGCAGTTTATCCCCGGGGACTAGCGGGCGTTCCTACGAGCAGTACTTC. Amino acids: CASSLSPGTSGRSYEQYF. Filled out from reference TRBV28 and TRBJ2-7, the complete variable domain reads DVKVTQSSRYLVKRTGEKVFLECVQDMDHENMFWYRQDPGLGLRLIYFSYDVKMKEKGDIPEGYSVSREKKERFSLILESASTNQTSMYLCASSLSPGTSGRSYEQYFGPGTRLTVT.

This chain uses TRBV5-1 with TRBJ2-4, with TRBD1 matching over 9 bases. The CDR3 length is 16 residues. Germline CDR1 and CDR2: SGHRS and YFSETQ. Unmatched junction bases numbered 5, after V lost 3 bases and J lost 1 base. CDR3 bases: TGCGCCAGCAGCTCAACAGGGGGCTGGGCCAAAAACATTCAGTACTTC. Protein product: CASSSTGGWAKNIQYF.

J is TRBJ2-5 and V is TRBV11-3, with a possible D match to TRBD2 (6 bases). Trimming left V 0 bases short and J 11 bases short, with 13 bases between. The CDR3 length is 13 residues. The germline CDR1 and CDR2 sequences are SGHNT and YENEEA. CDR3 DNA sequence: TGTGCCAGCAGCTTAGAGGAGGGTCAGCCTCAGTACTTC. Protein sequence: CASSLEEGQPQYF.

The chain carries TRBV23-1 and TRBJ1-1; no clear D gene. TRBV23-1 is recorded as an ORF, its role being uncertain. This CDR3 is 14 amino acids long. Trimming removed 7 bases at V and 1 base at J, with 13 bases between. CDR3 coding DNA: TGCGCCAGCATTGGGCGGTTGAAGAACACTGAAGCTTTCTTT. It yields the protein CASIGRLKNTEAFF.

There are a few counts of this clone. This chain uses TRBV10-2 with TRBJ2-7; D gene ambiguous. The germline V and J ends were trimmed by 5 bases and 1 base, with 6 bases remaining between them. CDR1 and CDR2 from the germline V gene are WSHSY and SAAADI. The length of the CDR3 is 12 residues. DNA for the CDR3: TGCGCCAGCAGTCCAGGTTCCTACGAGCAGTACTTC. Encoded protein: CASSPGSYEQYF.

The chain has TRBV6-1 and TRBJ2-6; D possibly corresponds to TRBD1 (5 bases). The CDR3 has 14 amino acids. Deletions cut 9 bases from V and 15 bases from J, with 24 bases between. CDR1 MNHNS and CDR2 SASEGT come from the germline V gene. This CDR3 is CASEMTDRSRGLTF. CDR3 sequence (DNA): TGTGCCAGTGAGATGACAGACCGGTCCCGAGGCCTGACTTTC.

This clone occurred a few times. The V gene is TRBV5-3, the J gene TRBJ2-1; D is possibly TRBD1 (5 bases). Being an ORF, TRBV5-3 has a function that is uncertain. V lost 3 bases, J lost 3 bases, and 19 bases lay in between. This CDR3 contains 17 residues. CDR3 protein: CARSSLSCGQNYNEQFF. Written as DNA, the CDR3 is TGTGCCAGAAGCTCTCTTTCGTGTGGACAAAACTACAATGAGCAGTTCTTC.

V and J are TRBV7-2 and TRBJ2-2; D not resolved. The CDR3 is 13 amino acids. V lost 3 bases and J lost 1, with 3 bases in between. Germline V gene lookup returns CDR1 SGHTA and CDR2 FQGNSA. CDR3 coding DNA: TGTGCCAGCAGCTTCAGGAACACCGGGGAGCTGTTTTTT. Translated, it gives CASSFRNTGELFF.

The V gene is TRBV11-2, the J gene TRBJ1-5; D is ambiguous. This CDR3 is 15 amino acids long. V shed 0 bases and J shed 3 bases, with 9 bases lying between them. Germline V gives CDR1 SGHAT, CDR2 FQNNGV. CDR3 nucleotides: TGTGCCAGCAGCTTAGATGGTCGATCCAATCAGCCCCAGCATTTT. It specifies CASSLDGRSNQPQHF.

The CDR3 sequence: CASSLGGSGANVLTF. Here the CDR3 DNA reads TGTGCCAGCAGCTTAGGGGGCTCCGGGGCCAACGTCCTGACTTTC. The gene calls are TRBV7-3 and TRBJ2-6; TRBD1 might be the D (6 bases). CDR3 length equals 15 residues. V lost 2 bases to trimming and J lost 4 bases, with 9 bases between them. CDR1 is SGHTA and CDR2 is FQGTGA in the germline V gene.

V is TRBV9 and J is TRBJ1-1; D ambiguous. V shed 2 bases and J shed 5 bases, with 13 bases lying between them. Germline values: CDR1 SGDLS, CDR2 YYNGEE. This CDR3 spans 14 amino acids. The chain's CDR3 is CASSVGGFNTEAFF. As DNA, the CDR3 is TGTGCCAGCAGCGTCGGAGGGTTCAATACTGAAGCTTTCTTT.

The gene calls are TRBV29-1 and TRBJ1-1; possible D gene TRBD1, 6 bases. V shed 7 bases and J shed 1 base, with 16 bases lying between them. From germline, CDR1 is SQVTM and CDR2 ANQGSEA. This CDR3 contains 14 residues. Here the CDR3 reads CSARGDTENTEAFF. The CDR3 nucleotides are TGCAGCGCCAGGGGAGACACAGAGAACACTGAAGCTTTCTTT.

The chain uses TRBV9 and TRBJ2-7, with TRBD1 as a possible D gene (5 bases). Germline V gives CDR1 SGDLS, CDR2 YYNGEE. The CDR3 contains 14 residues. With 0 bases removed from V and 0 bases from J, the gap between germline ends came to 7 bases. CDR3 DNA sequence: TGTGCCAGCAGCGTAGGGGGCTACTCCTACGAGCAGTACTTC. This translates into CASSVGGYSYEQYF.

CDR3 nucleotides: TGCGCCAGCAGCTTGATGCTAGCGGGAGTGCAAAACATTCAGTACTTC. Residues: CASSLMLAGVQNIQYF. This chain uses TRBV5-1 with TRBJ2-4; 10 bases are shared with TRBD2. Germline lookup yields CDR1 SGHRS and CDR2 YFSETQ. V gave up 1 base and J gave up 5 bases; unmatched junction bases: 6. The CDR3 is 16 residues long.

The chain couples TRBV9 to TRBJ1-1, with D uncertain. This CDR3 spans 14 amino acids. Trimming took 0 bases from V and 0 from J, leaving 6 bases between them. Looked up from germline, CDR1 is SGDLS and CDR2 is YYNGEE. The DNA for the CDR3 is TGTGCCAGCAGCGTAGGACCCCTGAACACTGAAGCTTTCTTT. Its protein is CASSVGPLNTEAFF.

CDR3 nucleotides: TGTGCCAGCAGCTTAGAGACTAGCACAGATACGCAGTATTTT. It codes for CASSLETSTDTQYF. This chain joins TRBV11-2 and TRBJ2-3; D unclear. Trimming shortened V by 0 bases and J by 0 bases, and 4 bases separated the two germline ends. CDR1 is SGHAT and CDR2 is FQNNGV in the germline V gene. The CDR3 runs 14 residues.